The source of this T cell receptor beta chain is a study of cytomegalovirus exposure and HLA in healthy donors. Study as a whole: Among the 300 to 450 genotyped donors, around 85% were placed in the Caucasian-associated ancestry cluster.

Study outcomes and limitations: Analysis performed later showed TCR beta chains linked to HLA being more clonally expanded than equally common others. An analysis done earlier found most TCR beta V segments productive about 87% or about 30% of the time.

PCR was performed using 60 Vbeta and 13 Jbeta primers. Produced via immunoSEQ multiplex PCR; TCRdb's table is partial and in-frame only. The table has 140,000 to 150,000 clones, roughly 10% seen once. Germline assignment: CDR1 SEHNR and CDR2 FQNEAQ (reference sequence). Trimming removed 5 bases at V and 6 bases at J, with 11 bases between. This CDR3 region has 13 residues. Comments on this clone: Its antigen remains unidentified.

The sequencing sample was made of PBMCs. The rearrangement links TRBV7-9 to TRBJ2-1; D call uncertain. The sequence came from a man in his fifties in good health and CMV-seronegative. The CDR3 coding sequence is TGTGCCAGCAGCAGGAGAGCCGCCAATGAGCAGTTCTTC. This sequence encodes CASSRRAANEQFF. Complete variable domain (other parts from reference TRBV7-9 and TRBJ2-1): DTGVSQNPRHKITKRGQNVTFRCDPISEHNRLYWYRQTLGQGPEFLTYFQNEAQLEKSRLLSDRFSAERPKGSFSTLEIQRTEQGDSAMYLCASSRRAANEQFFGPGTRLTVL.